These T cell receptor beta chains were read from a single sample in a study of beta chain features in type 1 diabetes. The method was immunoSEQ multiplex PCR; TCRdb's version includes in-frame clones alone and lacks a portion of them. The sample records hundreds of thousands of clones, 11% to 15% being singletons. Sequencing was done on a sample of naive CD4+ T cells from blood. The receptor source for this set is a man aged 18 to 29 with type 1 diabetes. The CDR3 runs from the conserved cysteine through the conserved F or W. D genes are given only for firm matches. Only some rows state a clone size, as once, few, many or a class for expanded clones.

NA,NA,TRBJ2-3,TRBV30,TGTGCCTGGAGTCGAAGCGGACGCACAGATACGCAGTATTTT,CAWSRSGRTDTQYF
few,NA,TRBJ2-7,TRBV6-6,TGTGCCAGCACTCTGGGGGGTGAGTACGAGCAGTACTTC,CASTLGGEYEQYF
few,NA,TRBJ2-3,TRBV29-1,TGCAGCGTTCTAGGTCTGGCTAGCACAGATACGCAGTATTTT,CSVLGLASTDTQYF
NA,NA,TRBJ2-3,TRBV5-1,TGCGCCAGCAGGACCGGGACCACAGATACGCAGTATTTT,CASRTGTTDTQYF
NA,NA,TRBJ1-1,TRBV10-3,TGTGCCACCGGAACGGAGGGCACTGAAGCTTTCTTT,CATGTEGTEAFF
NA,TRBD1,TRBJ2-7,TRBV9,TGTGCCAGCAGCGTAGGGGCGGATGTGGGACAGGGGAACCAACACCTCTCCTACGAGCAGTACTTC,CASSVGADVGQGNQHLSYEQYF
NA,TRBD2,TRBJ2-3,TRBV9,TGTGCCAGCAGCGTAGGGGGACTAGTAGGAGATACGCAGTATTTT,CASSVGGLVGDTQYF
NA,NA,TRBJ2-7,TRBV5-1,TGCGCCAGCAGCTTGGATCCGAGTTCCTACGAGCAGTACTTC,CASSLDPSSYEQYF
few,NA,TRBJ2-7,TRBV28,TGTGCCAGCATACCTACAGGGTTTGGGGAGCAGTACTTC,CASIPTGFGEQYF
NA,NA,TRBJ2-7,TRBV18,TGTGCCAGCTCACTTTCGCAATCCTACGAGCAGTACTTC,CASSLSQSYEQYF
NA,NA,TRBJ2-5,TRBV27,TGTGCCAGCCGTCGCGAAGAGACCCAGTACTTC,CASRREETQYF
few,NA,TRBJ2-1,TRBV7-7,TGTGCTAGCAGCTTAGAGGTGGGAGGACCTCCGAACAATGAGCAGTTCTTC,CASSLEVGGPPNNEQFF
few,NA,TRBJ1-2,TRBV4-1,TGCGCCAGCAGCCAGTTATTAGGCCAGCATGGCTACACCTTC,CASSQLLGQHGYTF
NA,TRBD1,TRBJ1-5,TRBV23-1,TGCGCCAGCAGACAAGACAGGGTCTGCCCCAGGCCCCAGCATTTT,CASRQDRVCPRPQHF
few,NA,TRBJ2-5,TRBV14,TGTGCCAGCAGCCAAGATTCGTCCAGCCGAGAGACCCAGTACTTC,CASSQDSSSRETQYF
NA,TRBD1,TRBJ2-7,TRBV18,TGTGCCAGCTCACTCGGGACAGGGTCCTACGAGCAGTACTTC,CASSLGTGSYEQYF
NA,TRBD1,TRBJ2-7,TRBV30,TGTGCCTGGGACAGGGGGGTGCAGGAGCAGTACTTC,CAWDRGVQEQYF
NA,NA,TRBJ2-7,TRBV29-1,TGCAGCGTTGAGGGGCCACCGGGGTCCTACGAGCAGTACTTC,CSVEGPPGSYEQYF
NA,NA,TRBJ1-3,TRBV21-1,TGTGCCAGCAGCAAAATGTTATACAGGGTATCTGGAAACACCATATATTTT,CASSKMLYRVSGNTIYF
few,TRBD1,TRBJ2-5,TRBV5-1,TGCGCCAGCAGCCGGGGACAGGCTCAGGAGACCCAGTACTTC,CASSRGQAQETQYF
few,TRBD2,TRBJ2-2,TRBV19,TGTGCCAGTACTTCCCCAGCGGGAGCGAACACCGGGGAGCTGTTTTTT,CASTSPAGANTGELFF
NA,TRBD1,TRBJ1-2,TRBV7-9,TGTGCCAGCAGCGCAGGGGGTGGCTACACCTTC,CASSAGGGYTF
once,TRBD1,TRBJ2-2,TRBV4-1,TGCGCCAGCAGCTTTCGGACAGGGAGATCGGTCGGGGAGCTGTTTTTT,CASSFRTGRSVGELFF
few,NA,TRBJ2-1,TRBV7-3,TGTGCCAGCAGCTTAGCAGGGGACTACAATGAGCAGTTCTTC,CASSLAGDYNEQFF
NA,TRBD2,TRBJ2-3,TRBV5-1,TGCGCCAGCAGCCGCGGACTAGCGACAGATACGCAGTATTTT,CASSRGLATDTQYF
few,NA,TRBJ2-6,TRBV9,TGTGCCAGCAGCGCACAGAGCTCTGGGGCCAACGTCCTGACTTTC,CASSAQSSGANVLTF
few,NA,TRBJ2-3,TRBV9,TGTGCCAGCAGCCGACAATCCTCTAGCACAGATACGCAGTATTTT,CASSRQSSSTDTQYF
many,NA,TRBJ2-1,TRBV14,TGTGCCAGCAGCCAAGGGGCAGGATATCATGAGCAGTTCTTC,CASSQGAGYHEQFF
NA,NA,TRBJ2-1,TRBV7-9,TGTGCCAGCAGCTTAGTGAGTGAGCAGTTCTTC,CASSLVSEQFF
few,TRBD1,TRBJ2-1,TRBV28,TGTGCCAGCAGTTCGGGACAGGGCACGAGTGAGCAGTTCTTC,CASSSGQGTSEQFF
NA,NA,TRBJ2-7,TRBV27,TGTGCCAGCAGTGTGAGACTAGGGGGCTACGAGCAGTACTTC,CASSVRLGGYEQYF
NA,NA,TRBJ1-2,TRBV7-6,TGTGCCAGCAGCCCAGGCCCATCACAGGGTTACTATGGCTACACCTTC,CASSPGPSQGYYGYTF
NA,TRBD1,TRBJ1-1,TRBV2,TGTGCCAGCAGCGACAGGGTCAATACTGAAGCTTTCTTT,CASSDRVNTEAFF
few,TRBD2,TRBJ2-1,TRBV30,TGTGCCAACCTCGCCCCTCCTAGCGGTTCCTACAATGAGCAGTTCTTC,CANLAPPSGSYNEQFF
few,TRBD1,TRBJ2-7,TRBV25-1,TGTGCCAGCAGAAGAGGACAGGGGGCGGACGAGCAGTACTTC,CASRRGQGADEQYF
few,TRBD2,TRBJ2-1,TRBV28,TGTGCCAGCCATCTCCGGGGCGGGAGGGCTCACAATGAGCAGTTCTTC,CASHLRGGRAHNEQFF
few,NA,TRBJ1-1,TRBV2,TGTGCCAGCAGTTTCAATCCATCATCCGAAGCTTTCTTT,CASSFNPSSEAFF
few,TRBD2,TRBJ2-3,TRBV18,TGTGCCAGCTCACTGCGGGGGGCTGCGCCAGATACGCAGTATTTT,CASSLRGAAPDTQYF
few,NA,TRBJ1-2,TRBV7-9,TGTGCCAGCAGCTTAGAGACAGGCCTATATGGCTACACCTTC,CASSLETGLYGYTF
few,TRBD1,TRBJ1-5,TRBV30,TGTGCCTGGAGTATAACCGGACAGGGAAATTCGTACCAGCCCCAGCATTTT,CAWSITGQGNSYQPQHF
once,TRBD1,TRBJ2-1,TRBV5-1,TGCGCCAGCAGCCGCGAGGGACAGAAAAGCTACAATGAGCAGTTCTTC,CASSREGQKSYNEQFF
NA,NA,TRBJ2-1,TRBV5-1,TGCGCCAGCAGCTTGGCGCCAGGCACCTACAATGAGCAGTTCTTC,CASSLAPGTYNEQFF
NA,TRBD2,TRBJ2-3,TRBV2,TGTGCCAGCAGTGAATTTGCCCTAGCGGGGGCCCGTGATACGCAGTATTTT,CASSEFALAGARDTQYF
few,NA,TRBJ1-4,TRBV10-3,TGTGCCACGGCGGGGGATAGTGAAAAACTGTTTTTT,CATAGDSEKLFF
NA,NA,TRBJ1-1,TRBV7-9,TGTGCCAGCAGCTTAGACCGCTCAGCTTTCTTT,CASSLDRSAFF
few,TRBD1,TRBJ1-5,TRBV28,TGTGCCAGCACCGGAGGACAGGGAGGGTTTCAGCCCCAGCATTTT,CASTGGQGGFQPQHF
few,NA,TRBJ1-6,TRBV30,TGTGCCACAGCGGGGACTCCACGTAATTCACCCCTCCACTTT,CATAGTPRNSPLHF
NA,TRBD1,TRBJ1-2,TRBV7-9,TGTGCCAGCAGTCAGGACAGGCCGACTGGGAACTATGGCTACACCTTC,CASSQDRPTGNYGYTF
NA,NA,TRBJ1-1,TRBV9,TGTGCCAGCAGCGTAGAGGACAGGAACACTGAAGCTTTCTTT,CASSVEDRNTEAFF
few,NA,TRBJ1-4,TRBV28,TGTGCCAGCAGTCCCCCCGGAGAGGCTAATGAAAAACTGTTTTTT,CASSPPGEANEKLFF
NA,TRBD1,TRBJ2-7,TRBV6-6,TGTGCCAGCGGGGGACAGCAATACGAGCAGTACTTC,CASGGQQYEQYF
few,TRBD1,TRBJ1-6,TRBV9,TGTGCCAGTACAGGGGATAGCTCCTATAATTCACCCCTCCACTTT,CASTGDSSYNSPLHF
NA,NA,TRBJ2-1,TRBV7-9,TGTGCCAGCAGCTCCTACAGGTACAATGAGCAGTTCTTC,CASSSYRYNEQFF
NA,NA,TRBJ1-1,TRBV18,TGTGCCAGCTCAGGGGACGCGGGTTACATGAACACTGAAGCTTTCTTT,CASSGDAGYMNTEAFF
few,TRBD2,TRBJ2-1,TRBV30,TGTGCCTGGAGGAAGGGAAGCGGGAGTAAAAATGAGCAGTTCTTC,CAWRKGSGSKNEQFF